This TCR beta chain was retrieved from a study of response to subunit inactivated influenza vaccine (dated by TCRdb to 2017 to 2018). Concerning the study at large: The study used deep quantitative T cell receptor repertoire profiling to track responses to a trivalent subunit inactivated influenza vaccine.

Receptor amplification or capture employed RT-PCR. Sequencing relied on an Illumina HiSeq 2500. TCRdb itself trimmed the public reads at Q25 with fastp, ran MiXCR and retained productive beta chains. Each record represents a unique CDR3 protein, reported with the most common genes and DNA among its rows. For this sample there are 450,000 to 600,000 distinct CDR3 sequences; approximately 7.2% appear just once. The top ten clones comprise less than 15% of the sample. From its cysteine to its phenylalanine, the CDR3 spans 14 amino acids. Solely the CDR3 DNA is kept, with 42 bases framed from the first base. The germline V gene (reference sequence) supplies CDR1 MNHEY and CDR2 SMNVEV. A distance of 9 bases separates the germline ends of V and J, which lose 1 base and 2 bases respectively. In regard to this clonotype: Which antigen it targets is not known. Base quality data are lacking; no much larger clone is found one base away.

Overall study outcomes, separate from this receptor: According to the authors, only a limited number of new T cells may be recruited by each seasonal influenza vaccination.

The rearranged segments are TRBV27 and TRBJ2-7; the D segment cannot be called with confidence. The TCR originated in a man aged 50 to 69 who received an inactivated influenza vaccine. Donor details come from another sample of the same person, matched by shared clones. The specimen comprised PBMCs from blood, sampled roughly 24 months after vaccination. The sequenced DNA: TGTGCCAGCAGTTTATTCGCAGGTACCTACGAGCAGTACTTC. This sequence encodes CASSLFAGTYEQYF.